Presented here are 9 T cell receptor beta chains from one specimen sequenced in a study of T-cell memory formation after mild COVID-19. TCRdb used MiXCR to reprocess the 5' RACE reads, holding one entry per CDR3 protein. The profile shows approximately 300,000 distinct CDR3 sequences, about a sixth of them singletons. Source material: PBMCs or a T cell subset sorted from them (not recorded which). The receptors were gathered from a man aged 18 to 30 who had mild COVID-19 (a few samples of this study predate the infection). Cell type and time point are not known.

This chain connects TRBV7-9 to TRBJ1-2, with D perhaps matching TRBD1 (5 bases). V was trimmed by 5 bases and J by 5 bases, leaving 30 bases between them. This CDR3 is built from 19 residues. The germline V gene encodes CDR1 SEHNR and CDR2 FQNEAQ (reference sequence). The CDR3 sequence: CASSPTLGKTSGYGYGYTF. The CDR3 bases are TGTGCCAGCAGCCCGACGTTAGGTAAAACCTCAGGGTACGGGTATGGCTACACCTTC.

V usage is TRBV4-1 and J usage is TRBJ1-1, with 9 bases matching TRBD1. CDR3 length equals 14 residues. Germline CDR1 is MGHRA and CDR2 is YSYEKL. With V trimmed by 4 bases and J by 4 bases, 4 bases remained unmatched. CDR3: CASSLTGGPTEAFF. The DNA of the CDR3 is TGCGCCAGCAGCCTCACAGGGGGCCCCACTGAAGCTTTCTTT.

The table lists this clonotype with many counts. The chain links TRBV10-3 to TRBJ2-7; D is uncertain. V was pared by 0 bases and J by 2 bases, with 11 bases between. The CDR3 sequence is 15 residues long. The germline gives CDR1 ENHRY, CDR2 SYGVKD. CDR3 sequence: CAISESRTTPYEQYF. The CDR3 DNA reads as TGTGCCATCAGTGAGTCGAGAACAACCCCCTACGAGCAGTACTTC.

J is TRBJ1-1 and V is TRBV7-9; D not certain. This CDR3 has 13 amino acids. From germline, CDR1 is SEHNR and CDR2 FQNEAQ (reference sequence). The V end was cut by 1 base, the J end by 5 bases, with 8 bases between. The CDR3 nucleotides are TGTGCCAGCAGCTTAGATTCGGGGACTGAAGCTTTCTTT. Translated: CASSLDSGTEAFF. Based on the CDR3 plus reference TRBV7-9 and TRBJ1-1, the full variable domain is DTGVSQNPRHKITKRGQNVTFRCDPISEHNRLYWYRQTLGQGPEFLTYFQNEAQLEKSRLLSDRFSAERPKGSFSTLEIQRTEQGDSAMYLCASSLDSGTEAFFGQGTRLTVV.

V gene TRBV6-5 combines with J gene TRBJ2-1, with 7 nucleotides matching TRBD1. CDR1 MNHEY and CDR2 SVGAGI come from the germline V gene. The CDR3 sequence is 17 residues long. V shed 0 bases, J shed 2 bases, and the junction held 7 bases outside the gene matches. Written as DNA, the CDR3 is TGTGCCAGCAGTTACTCGGGGGACAGTAGCACCTACAATGAGCAGTTCTTC. Protein product: CASSYSGDSSTYNEQFF.

This clonotype was found a few times. The V and J genes are TRBV9 and TRBJ2-3; D gene ambiguous. The V gene's germline CDR1 is SGDLS and CDR2 YYNGEE. CDR3 length equals 15 residues. V lost 0 bases and J lost 1, with 9 bases in between. The CDR3: CASSVEGKRTDTQYF. CDR3 sequence (DNA): TGTGCCAGCAGCGTAGAAGGGAAACGCACAGATACGCAGTATTTT.

This clonotype has a count of ten or more. The V gene is TRBV20-1, the J gene TRBJ2-7, with D perhaps matching TRBD2 (5 bases). This CDR3 has 13 amino acids. Trimming removed 5 bases at V and 0 bases at J, with 11 bases between. CDR1 is DFQATT, CDR2 SNEGSKA, per germline (reference sequence). CDR3 nucleotides: TGCAGTGCTGACACCGGGGACTCCTACGAGCAGTACTTC. Protein sequence: CSADTGDSYEQYF.

In this sample, this clonotype turned up many times. The V gene is TRBV12-3 or TRBV12-4, the J gene TRBJ1-3; D might be TRBD1 (6 bases). Trimming pared 8 bases from V and 2 bases from J, leaving 13 bases between. The CDR3 contains 14 residues. The CDR3 sequence is CASDRRNPGNTIYF. The CDR3 DNA reads as TGTGCCAGCGACAGGAGAAACCCTGGAAACACCATATATTTT.

This chain uses TRBV3-1 with TRBJ2-5, with D possibly TRBD1 on 6 matching bases. Germline CDR1 and CDR2: LGHDT and YNNKEL (reference sequence). CDR3 length: 14 residues. Deletions cut 0 bases from V and 3 bases from J, with 8 bases between. CDR3: CASSQEPGEETQYF. The CDR3, as DNA: TGTGCCAGCAGCCAAGAACCAGGGGAAGAGACCCAGTACTTC.